The present TCR beta chain was sequenced within a study of T cell responses to AZD1222 COVID-19 vaccine. As for the study in general: The study pooled second doses at about 4 or about 12 weeks.

Study-wide findings and caveats: No repertoire was sampled before or during the peak T cell response, only after it. Vaccine-associated CD4 TCRs spanned spike, dominant at 160-218 and 743-854. Spike-specific TCR breadth and depth were elevated following two AZD1222 doses.

Notes on this clone: Its target is unknown.

TCRdb's copy holds only in-frame clones and misses some; the assay was immunoSEQ multiplex PCR. The data contain more than 85,000 clones, roughly 84% of them singletons. The specimen comprised peripheral blood, sampled on day 0 of AZD1222 vaccination. The sequence derives from an adult in good health.

CDR3 loop: CASKTVGPGQLFF. The CDR3 coding sequence is TGTGCCAGCAAGACGGTGGGGCCGGGGCAGCTGTTTTTT. This chain uses TRBV6-5 with TRBJ2-2, with D perhaps given as TRBD1 or TRBD2 (5 bases each). CDR3 length: 13 residues. Trimming took off 7 bases at V and 12 bases at J, with 18 bases between the two ends. From germline, CDR1 is MNHEY and CDR2 SVGAGI.